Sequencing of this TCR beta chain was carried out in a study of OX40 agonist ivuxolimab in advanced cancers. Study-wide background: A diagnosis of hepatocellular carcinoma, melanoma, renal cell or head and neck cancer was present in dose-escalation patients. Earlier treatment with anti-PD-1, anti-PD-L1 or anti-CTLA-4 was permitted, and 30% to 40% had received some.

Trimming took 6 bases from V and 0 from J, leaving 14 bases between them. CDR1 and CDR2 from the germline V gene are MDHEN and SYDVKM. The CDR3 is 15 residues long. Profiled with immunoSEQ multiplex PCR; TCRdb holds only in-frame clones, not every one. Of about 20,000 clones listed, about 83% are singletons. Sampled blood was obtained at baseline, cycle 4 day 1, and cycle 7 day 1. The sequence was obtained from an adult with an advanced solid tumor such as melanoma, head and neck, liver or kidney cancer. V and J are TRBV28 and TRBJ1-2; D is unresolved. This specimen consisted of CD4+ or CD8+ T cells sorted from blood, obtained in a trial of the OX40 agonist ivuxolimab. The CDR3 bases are TGTGCCAGCAGCCCAAGTCCCACAGCTAACTATGGCTACACCTTC. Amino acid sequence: CASSPSPTANYGYTF.